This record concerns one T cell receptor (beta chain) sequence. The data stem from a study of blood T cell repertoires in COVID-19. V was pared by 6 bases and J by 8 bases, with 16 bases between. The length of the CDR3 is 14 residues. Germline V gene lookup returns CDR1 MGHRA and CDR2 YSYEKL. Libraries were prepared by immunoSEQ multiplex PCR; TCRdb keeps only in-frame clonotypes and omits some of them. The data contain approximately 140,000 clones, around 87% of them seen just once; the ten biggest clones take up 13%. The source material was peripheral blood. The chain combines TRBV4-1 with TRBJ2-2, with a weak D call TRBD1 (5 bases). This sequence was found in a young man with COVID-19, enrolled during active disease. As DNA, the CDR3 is TGCGCCAGCAGAGTTACAGGTCGCATTGGGGAGCTGTTTTTT. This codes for CASRVTGRIGELFF.